A single sample gave rise to the 6 T cell receptor beta chains below, sequenced in a study of blood T cell repertoires in COVID-19. The protocol was immunoSEQ multiplex PCR, while the TCRdb copy is restricted to in-frame clones and leaves out a portion. Here the sample spans 250,000 to 350,000 clones, about 88% being singletons. The specimen sequenced was PBMCs or T cells enriched from blood (not recorded which). The receptors originated from a woman aged 50 to 65 who had recovered from COVID-19.

V usage is TRBV19 and J usage is TRBJ1-3, with D perhaps matching TRBD1 (5 bases). The CDR3 runs 17 residues. Looked up from germline, CDR1 is LNHDA and CDR2 is SQIVND (reference sequence). V lost 3 bases to trimming and J lost 0 bases, with 15 bases between them. CDR3 DNA: TGTGCCAGTAGTATTTCCTACAGGCCCCACTCTGGAAACACCATATATTTT. This translates into CASSISYRPHSGNTIYF.

The chain employs TRBV19 and TRBJ1-1, with 7 bases aligning to TRBD1. The J segment lost 5 bases and the V segment lost 6 bases, leaving 9 bases of the junction unmatched. The length of the CDR3 is 14 residues. Germline V lookup: CDR1 LNHDA, CDR2 SQIVND (reference sequence). The CDR3 reads CASSPDRAWTEAFF. The CDR3 bases are TGTGCCAGTAGCCCAGACAGGGCGTGGACTGAAGCTTTCTTT.

The chain employs TRBV28 and TRBJ1-5; D not resolved. Trimming took 2 bases from V and 0 from J, leaving 11 bases between them. The CDR3 has 16 residues. CDR1 and CDR2 from the germline V gene are MDHEN and SYDVKM. For the CDR3, the DNA is TGTGCCAGCAGTTTACTTCAACGACATAGCAATCAGCCCCAGCATTTT. Translation gives CASSLLQRHSNQPQHF. Together with reference TRBV28 and TRBJ1-5, the CDR3 gives the full variable domain: DVKVTQSSRYLVKRTGEKVFLECVQDMDHENMFWYRQDPGLGLRLIYFSYDVKMKEKGDIPEGYSVSREKKERFSLILESASTNQTSMYLCASSLLQRHSNQPQHFGDGTRLSIL.

The chain links TRBV27 to TRBJ2-3; D unresolved. This CDR3 comprises 11 residues. Germline-derived CDR1 and CDR2 are MNHEY and SMNVEV (reference sequence). Trimming stripped 3 bases from V and 8 bases from J, with 6 bases between. CDR3 bases: TGTGCCAGCAGTTTCCCAGGTACGCAGTATTTT. This gives the protein CASSFPGTQYF.

The table lists this clone with a few counts. The V gene is TRBV7-2, the J gene TRBJ2-7; no clear D. Per the germline V gene, CDR1 is SGHTA and CDR2 is FQGNSA. The CDR3 has 11 amino acids. V lost 4 bases and J lost 5, with 6 bases in between. CDR3 residues: CASSSGDEQYF. CDR3 bases: TGTGCCAGCAGCTCAGGCGACGAGCAGTACTTC.

The gene calls are TRBV7-9 and TRBJ2-1, with TRBD2 matching over 7 bases. The CDR3 is 14 residues long. J gave up 10 bases and V 4 bases, and 10 bases lay outside the gene matches. Germline V gene sequence: CDR1 SEHNR, CDR2 FQNEAQ (reference sequence). CDR3 amino acids: CASSSRTSSYEQFF. Written as DNA, the CDR3 is TGTGCCAGCAGCTCGCGGACTAGTTCATACGAGCAGTTCTTC. Full variable domain (rest looked up from reference TRBV7-9 and TRBJ2-1): DTGVSQNPRHKITKRGQNVTFRCDPISEHNRLYWYRQTLGQGPEFLTYFQNEAQLEKSRLLSDRFSAERPKGSFSTLEIQRTEQGDSAMYLCASSSRTSSYEQFFGPGTRLTVL.